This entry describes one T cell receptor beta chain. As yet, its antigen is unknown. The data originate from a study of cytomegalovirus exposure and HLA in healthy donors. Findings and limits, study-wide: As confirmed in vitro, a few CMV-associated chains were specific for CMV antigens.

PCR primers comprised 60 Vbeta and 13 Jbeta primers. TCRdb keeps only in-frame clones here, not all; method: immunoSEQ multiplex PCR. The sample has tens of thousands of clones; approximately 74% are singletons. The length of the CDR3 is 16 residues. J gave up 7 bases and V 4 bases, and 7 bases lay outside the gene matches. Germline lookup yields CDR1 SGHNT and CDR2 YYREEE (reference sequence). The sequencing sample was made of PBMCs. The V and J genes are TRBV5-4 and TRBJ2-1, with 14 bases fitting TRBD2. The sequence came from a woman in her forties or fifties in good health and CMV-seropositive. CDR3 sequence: CASSPGTSGRVNEQFF. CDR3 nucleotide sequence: TGTGCCAGCAGCCCCGGGACTAGCGGGAGAGTAAATGAGCAGTTCTTC.